These 20 T cell receptor beta chains originate from one sample sequenced in a study of T-cell reconstitution after alpha-beta-depleted transplantation in children. A library of TCRbeta sequences, prepared with unique molecular identifiers, was generated. TCRdb processed the PCR reads anew with MiXCR; each CDR3 protein has one entry. This sample yields just over 950,000 distinct CDR3 sequences, of which about 29% are seen a single time; over 25% belongs to the top ten. The specimen was PBMCs, mostly from graft donor cells, collected 360 days after TCRalphabeta/CD19-depleted stem cell transplant. These receptors were obtained from a boy younger than two who had a stem cell transplant for SCID, so the T cells may come from the graft donor.

This chain joins TRBV6-2 or TRBV6-3 and TRBJ2-2; TRBD1 matches 7 bases. The CDR3 totals 21 residues. Germline CDR1 is MNHEY and CDR2 is SVGEGT. V shed 6 bases and J 6 bases; nucleotides not matched to a gene: 28. CDR3 in amino acids: CASSRRIQGIRLGGYSGELFF. CDR3 nucleotide sequence: TGTGCCAGCAGCAGACGGATACAGGGGATAAGGCTTGGCGGGTACTCCGGGGAGCTGTTTTTT.

The sample holds many counts of this clonotype. V gene TRBV12-3 or TRBV12-4 combines with J gene TRBJ2-2; D perhaps matches TRBD1 (5 bases). The CDR3 is 14 amino acids. Between the trimmed V and J ends, which lost 6 bases and 1 base, there was a span of 9 bases. CDR3 in DNA: TGTGCCAGCAGACCCGGACAGAACACCGGGGAGCTGTTTTTT. Translating it yields CASRPGQNTGELFF.

J is TRBJ1-2 and V is TRBV2; D is undetermined. Trimming took off 1 base at V and 4 bases at J, with 13 bases between the two ends. CDR3 size: 15 residues. The germline V gene encodes CDR1 SNHLY and CDR2 FYNNEI. CDR3 loop: CASSEEMAAAYGYTF. In DNA form, the CDR3 reads TGTGCCAGCAGTGAAGAAATGGCGGCAGCCTATGGCTACACCTTC.

This clonotype has more than one count but fewer than ten. V is TRBV20-1 and J is TRBJ2-2; a possible D gene is TRBD2 (6 bases). Looked up from germline, CDR1 is DFQATT and CDR2 is SNEGSKA (reference sequence). V lost 7 bases, J lost 6 bases, and 12 bases lay in between. The CDR3 runs 12 residues. The CDR3 DNA is TGCAGTGTTGTATGGGGGGCCGGGGAGCTGTTTTTT. As protein: CSVVWGAGELFF.

The chain is built from TRBV12-3 or TRBV12-4 and TRBJ2-7; 7 positions match TRBD2. V lost 3 bases and J lost 3; bases outside the gene matches: 11. The CDR3 has 16 residues. The CDR3 sequence: CASSFGGRGPLYEQYF. In DNA form, the CDR3 reads TGTGCCAGCAGTTTCGGAGGGAGGGGCCCTCTCTACGAGCAGTACTTC.

This clonotype was picked up a small number of times. This chain joins TRBV12-3 or TRBV12-4 and TRBJ2-7, with TRBD2 matching 13 bases. The J segment lost 2 bases and the V segment lost 6 bases, leaving 4 bases of the junction unmatched. The CDR3 is made up of 15 amino acids. In DNA, the CDR3 is TGTGCCAGCAGGGCGGGACTAGCGGGGACCTACGAGCAGTACTTC. Protein product: CASRAGLAGTYEQYF.

The chain links TRBV20-1 to TRBJ2-3; D call uncertain. With 0 bases removed from V and 2 bases from J, the gap between germline ends came to 12 bases. The germline V gene encodes CDR1 DFQATT and CDR2 SNEGSKA (reference sequence). The CDR3 contains 15 residues. CDR3 loop: CSAREPSPLTDTQYF. The CDR3 nucleotides read TGCAGTGCTAGAGAGCCAAGCCCCCTCACAGATACGCAGTATTTT.

The sample holds a few counts of this clonotype. The chain's CDR3 is CASSSRFGTDIGSNTEAFF. The DNA of the CDR3 is TGTGCCAGCAGCTCCCGCTTCGGGACAGACATCGGATCGAACACTGAAGCTTTCTTT. The J gene is TRBJ1-1, the V gene TRBV9; 7 positions agree with TRBD1. V was pared by 4 bases and J by 1 base, with 19 bases of the junction left unmatched. CDR3 length equals 19 residues. CDR1 is SGDLS and CDR2 is YYNGEE in the germline V gene.

V usage is TRBV27 and J usage is TRBJ2-1; D perhaps matches TRBD2 (7 bases). Germline V gives CDR1 MNHEY, CDR2 SMNVEV (reference sequence). CDR3 length: 14 residues. V shed 3 bases and J shed 8 bases, with 14 bases lying between them. CDR3 nucleotides: TGTGCCAGCAGTTTGGGGGGGGGCCCTGATGAGCAGTTCTTC. The encoded protein is CASSLGGGPDEQFF.

The rearrangement links TRBV7-3 to TRBJ2-1, with TRBD1 identical over 8 bases. J lost 5 bases, V lost 3 bases, and 6 bases had no gene match. The CDR3 totals 15 residues. The germline gives CDR1 SGHTA, CDR2 FQGTGA. The CDR3 coding sequence is TGTGCCAGCAGCTTGCAGGGACAGGCTAACAATGAGCAGTTCTTC. It specifies CASSLQGQANNEQFF.

V usage is TRBV5-1 and J usage is TRBJ2-3; the match to TRBD1 covers 8 bases. V trimming: 4 bases; J trimming: 1 base; junction bases outside the gene matches: 8. This CDR3 spans 16 amino acids. The germline gives CDR1 SGHRS, CDR2 YFSETQ. This chain's CDR3 is CASSHRGYVRTDTQYF. CDR3 coding DNA: TGCGCCAGCAGCCACAGGGGGTACGTGCGCACAGATACGCAGTATTTT.

The chain links TRBV6-1 to TRBJ2-7, with TRBD1 matching 7 bases. The germline gives CDR1 MNHNS, CDR2 SASEGT. The J segment lost 6 bases and the V segment lost 7 bases, leaving 12 bases of the junction unmatched. The CDR3 has 14 amino acids. The CDR3 protein is CASTTGDILGEQYF. The CDR3 nucleotides are TGTGCCAGCACTACAGGGGATATCCTAGGCGAGCAGTACTTC.

V gene TRBV12-3 or TRBV12-4 combines with J gene TRBJ2-5; a possible D gene is TRBD1 (5 bases). V was shortened by 3 bases and J by 4 bases, with 12 bases between the two germline ends. This CDR3 is built from 14 residues. CDR3 sequence (DNA): TGTGCCAGCAGTTTGGACCGTGGGGCAGAGACCCAGTACTTC. This encodes CASSLDRGAETQYF.

This clonotype was observed a handful of times. V gene TRBV7-9 combines with J gene TRBJ1-1, with D unclear. Trimming took 5 bases from V and 11 from J, leaving 12 bases between them. Per germline, CDR1 SEHNR and CDR2 FQNEAQ (reference sequence). The CDR3 has 11 amino acids. The CDR3, as DNA: TGTGCCAGCAGCGGCGGGGAGGAGGCTTTCTTT. Translated, it gives CASSGGEEAFF.

In this sample, this clonotype turned up a few times. The chain joins TRBV10-3 to TRBJ2-3; 7 bases line up with TRBD2. Per the germline V gene, CDR1 is ENHRY and CDR2 is SYGVKD. There are 14 residues in the CDR3. V was pared by 8 bases and J by 2 bases, with 7 bases of the junction left unmatched. Here the CDR3 DNA reads TGTGCCATCTCCGGGGGACTACCCACAGATACGCAGTATTTT. This encodes CAISGGLPTDTQYF.

This clonotype was seen a handful of times. The genes are TRBV18 and TRBJ1-5, with D unclear. This CDR3 spans 13 amino acids. Trimming stripped 3 bases from V and 7 bases from J, with 10 bases between. Germline V lookup: CDR1 KGHSH, CDR2 LQKENI. Here the CDR3 DNA reads TGTGCCAGCTCACCTGGGTCATCCCAGCCCCAGCATTTT. It yields the protein CASSPGSSQPQHF.

V gene TRBV20-1 combines with J gene TRBJ2-3; no reliable D call. The germline gives CDR1 DFQATT, CDR2 SNEGSKA (reference sequence). V was trimmed by 5 bases and J by 5 bases, leaving 14 bases between them. The CDR3 is 13 amino acids. In DNA form, the CDR3 reads TGCAGTGCTTGGGCCCTCCCAGGAGATACGCAGTATTTT. Translation gives CSAWALPGDTQYF.

This clonotype was seen a handful of times. The V gene is TRBV10-3, the J gene TRBJ2-3; D remains ambiguous. The CDR3 totals 13 residues. Trimming pared 2 bases from V and 7 bases from J, leaving 10 bases between. Germline V lookup: CDR1 ENHRY, CDR2 SYGVKD. The DNA for the CDR3 is TGTGCCATCAGTGAGATAGTGCGTAATACGCAGTATTTT. It yields the protein CAISEIVRNTQYF.

This clonotype was counted only a few times. The chain employs TRBV6-5 and TRBJ2-2; D unclear. V was shortened by 0 bases and J by 3 bases, with 5 bases between the two germline ends. The CDR3 is made up of 14 amino acids. Germline V gene sequence: CDR1 MNHEY, CDR2 SVGAGI. The CDR3 DNA sequence: TGTGCCAGCAGTTACTCGACTTACACCGGGGAGCTGTTTTTT. This encodes CASSYSTYTGELFF.

The chain joins TRBV12-3 or TRBV12-4 to TRBJ2-1, with 8 bases matching TRBD1. Trimming took 2 bases from V and 3 from J; bases not matched to a gene: 6. This CDR3 region has 16 residues. This CDR3 reads CASSLRGQVRYNEQFF. The CDR3 region has the DNA TGTGCCAGCAGTTTACGGGGACAGGTTCGCTACAATGAGCAGTTCTTC.